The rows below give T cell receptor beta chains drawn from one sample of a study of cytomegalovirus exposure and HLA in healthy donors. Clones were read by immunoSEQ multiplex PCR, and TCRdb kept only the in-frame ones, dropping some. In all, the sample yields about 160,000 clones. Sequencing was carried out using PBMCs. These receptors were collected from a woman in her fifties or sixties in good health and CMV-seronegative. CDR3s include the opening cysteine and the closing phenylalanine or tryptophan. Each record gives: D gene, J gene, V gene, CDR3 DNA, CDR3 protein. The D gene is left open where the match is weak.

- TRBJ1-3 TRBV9 TGTGCCAGCAGCGTGGGGAGTGAGCAAGCCCCAAAGAACACCATATATTTT CASSVGSEQAPKNTIYF
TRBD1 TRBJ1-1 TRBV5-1 TGCGCCAGCAGCCATTACAGGGGGTTGGGCCCGGGCACTGAAGCTTTCTTT CASSHYRGLGPGTEAFF
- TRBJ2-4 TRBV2 TGTGCCAGCGGAACAGCCCTAGCCAAAAACATTCAGTACTTC CASGTALAKNIQYF
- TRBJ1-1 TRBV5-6 TGTGCCAGCAGCTACCGCCGGGGGGCTAGAAGTACTGAAGCTTTCTTT CASSYRRGARSTEAFF
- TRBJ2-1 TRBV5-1 TGCGCCAGCAGCTTTAACCCGGGACAAGCTAACAATGAGCAGTTCTTC CASSFNPGQANNEQFF
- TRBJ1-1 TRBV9 TGTGCCAGCAGCGCCGTAGGGGGAAGGAACACTGAAGCTTTCTTT CASSAVGGRNTEAFF
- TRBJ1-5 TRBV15 TGTGCCACCAGCAGAACTGTTTACCAGCCCCAGCATTTT CATSRTVYQPQHF
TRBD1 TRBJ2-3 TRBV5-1 TGCGCCAGCAGGGGGACAGGGGATCGGTCAGATACGCAGTATTTT CASRGTGDRSDTQYF
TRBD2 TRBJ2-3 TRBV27 TGTGCCAGCAGACATGGGAGGGCCGGGTATTTT CASRHGRAGYF
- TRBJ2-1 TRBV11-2 TGTGCCAGCAGGGGGGGCTACAATGAGCAGTTCTTC CASRGGYNEQFF
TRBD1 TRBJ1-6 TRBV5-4 TGTGCCAGCAGCTTGGGCCAGGGGGCATATTCACCCCTCCACTTT CASSLGQGAYSPLHF
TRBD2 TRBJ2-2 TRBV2 TGTGCCAGCATAGGCGGGAGGTCGACCGGGGAGCTGTTTTTT CASIGGRSTGELFF
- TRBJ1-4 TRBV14 TGTGCCAGCAGCCCCTACCCCAGGGCTGATAGGGAAAAACTGTTTTTT CASSPYPRADREKLFF
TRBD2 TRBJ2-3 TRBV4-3 TGCGCCAGCAGCCAGAGGACTAGCGGGGGGAATACGCAGTATTTT CASSQRTSGGNTQYF
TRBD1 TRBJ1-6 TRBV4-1 TGCGCCAGCAGCCAAGATTGGACAGGGCGTTCACCCCTCCACTTT CASSQDWTGRSPLHF
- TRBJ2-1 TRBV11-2 TGTGCCAGCAGCTTAGTACACTACAATGAGCAGTTCTTC CASSLVHYNEQFF
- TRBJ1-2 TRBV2 TGTGCCAGCAGTCAGGGTGAAGGCTATGGCTACACCTTC CASSQGEGYGYTF
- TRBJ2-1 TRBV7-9 TGTGCCAGCAGCACGGGAGCCTCCCTCATCAATGAGCAGTTCTTC CASSTGASLINEQFF
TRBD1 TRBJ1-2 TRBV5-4 TGTGCCAGCAGTTCGGGACAGGGGGGTTTCTTTGGCTACACCTTC CASSSGQGGFFGYTF
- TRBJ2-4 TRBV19 TGTGCCTCTGCGGAGACTCCGAGTTCAAACATTCAGTACTTC CASAETPSSNIQYF
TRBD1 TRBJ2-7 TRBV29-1 TGCAGCGTGTGGACAGGTGCCTACGAGCAGTACTTC CSVWTGAYEQYF
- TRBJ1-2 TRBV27 TGTGCCAGCAGCGGTTTGGGGGGGGCCTATGGCTACACCTTC CASSGLGGAYGYTF
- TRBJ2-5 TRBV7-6 TGTGCCAGCAGCTTAATGCCGCCCTCGGGCCCTCTAGCACAAGAGACCCAGTACTTC CASSLMPPSGPLAQETQYF
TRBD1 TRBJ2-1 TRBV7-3 TGTGCCAGCAGCTTAAAGGGGGGACAGGGGTGGTTCGAGCAGTTCTTC CASSLKGGQGWFEQFF
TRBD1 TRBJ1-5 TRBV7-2 TGTGCCAGCAGCTTATCCGGGACAGGCCGAGGTCAGCCCCAGCATTTT CASSLSGTGRGQPQHF
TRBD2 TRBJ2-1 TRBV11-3 TGTGCCAGCAGCTTAGATTTGGCTAGCGGGAGTGGTGAGCAGTTCTTC CASSLDLASGSGEQFF
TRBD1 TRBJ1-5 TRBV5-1 TGCGCCAGCAGCTTACAGGGGGGCAATCAGCCCCAGCATTTT CASSLQGGNQPQHF